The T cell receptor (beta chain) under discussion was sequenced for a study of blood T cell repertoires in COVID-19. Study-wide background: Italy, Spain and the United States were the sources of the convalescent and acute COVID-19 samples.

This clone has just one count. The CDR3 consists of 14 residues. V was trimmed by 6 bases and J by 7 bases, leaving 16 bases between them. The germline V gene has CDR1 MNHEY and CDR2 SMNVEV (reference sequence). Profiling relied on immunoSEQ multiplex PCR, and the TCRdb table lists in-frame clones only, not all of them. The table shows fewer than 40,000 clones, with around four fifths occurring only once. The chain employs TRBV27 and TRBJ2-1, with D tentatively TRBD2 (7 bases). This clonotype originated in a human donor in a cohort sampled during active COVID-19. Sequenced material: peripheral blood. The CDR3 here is CASSRDYRANEQFF. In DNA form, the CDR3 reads TGTGCCAGCAGCAGGGACTACAGGGCGAATGAGCAGTTCTTC.